These 24 T cell receptor beta chains came from one sample sequenced in a study of blood T cells in healthy people across ages. The authors ran a second PCR of roughly 6 to 12 cycles using a sample-barcoded 5' primer and a J-beta primer mix. TCRdb called the 5' RACE reads again in MiXCR, with one record for every CDR3 protein. This table has 1.5 million to 2 million distinct CDR3 sequences, roughly 27% appearing once. Sequenced input: blood. These receptors were obtained from a woman aged 25 to 39 in good health.

This sequence joins TRBV5-1 and TRBJ2-5, with D uncertain. Trimming took off 0 bases at V and 3 bases at J, with 12 bases between the two ends. Germline V gene lookup returns CDR1 SGHRS and CDR2 YFSETQ. The CDR3 consists of 15 residues. CDR3 sequence (DNA): TGCGCCAGCAGCTTGGGGGTTGGCTCGGAAGAGACCCAGTACTTC. As protein: CASSLGVGSEETQYF.

This rearrangement joins TRBV28 to TRBJ2-7, with D unresolved. Per the germline V gene, CDR1 is MDHEN and CDR2 is SYDVKM. Trimming shortened V by 6 bases and J by 5 bases, and 14 bases separated the two germline ends. This CDR3 spans 13 amino acids. Written as DNA, the CDR3 is TGTGCCAGCAGGAAGAGGAGCCAGAACGAGCAGTACTTC. It yields the protein CASRKRSQNEQYF.

The rearrangement links TRBV20-1 to TRBJ2-7, with 15 nucleotides matching TRBD2. The CDR3 loop spans 16 amino acids. The germline gives CDR1 DFQATT, CDR2 SNEGSKA (reference sequence). With 5 bases clipped from V and 5 bases from J, the junction kept 10 bases outside the gene matches. The CDR3, as DNA: TGCAGTGCTCCCTCCGGGACTAGCGGGAGGTCCGACGAGCAGTACTTC. Encoded protein: CSAPSGTSGRSDEQYF.

A remark on this clonotype: This sequence may be a read error, since a much larger clone differs from it by one base. The V gene is TRBV6-5, the J gene TRBJ2-1; a weak D match, TRBD1 (5 bases). The germline gives CDR1 MNHEY, CDR2 SVGAGI. The CDR3 totals 13 residues. CDR3 amino acids: CASADSQYSEQFF. Written as DNA, the CDR3 is TGTGCCAGCGCAGACAGCCAGTACAGTGAGCAGTTCTTC.

The genes are TRBV20-1 and TRBJ2-7, with 8 bases matching TRBD2. The ends lost 5 bases at V and 9 bases at J; junction bases unmatched: 18. The CDR3 consists of 15 residues. Germline V CDR1 and CDR2: DFQATT, SNEGSKA (reference sequence). DNA for the CDR3: TGCAGTGCTGGCGGTGGGGCTAGCGGGCCGGATACGCAGTACTTC. It codes for CSAGGGASGPDTQYF.

This clonotype was seen a few times. This chain connects TRBV10-2 to TRBJ1-4; no clear D. Trimming stripped 10 bases from V and 13 bases from J, with 25 bases between. Looked up from germline, CDR1 is WSHSY and CDR2 is SAAADI. The CDR3 sequence is 14 residues long. CDR3 residues: CANGSDASRKGLFF. CDR3 DNA sequence: TGCGCCAACGGATCGGATGCTAGTCGCAAGGGACTGTTTTTT.

The chain uses TRBV15 and TRBJ2-7; possibly TRBD1 or TRBD2 for D (5 bases each). This CDR3 spans 15 amino acids. V shed 1 base and J shed 0 bases, with 10 bases lying between them. Germline V gene lookup returns CDR1 LNHNV and CDR2 YYDKDF (reference sequence). CDR3 region: CATSRGDRSSYEQYF. Here the CDR3 DNA reads TGTGCCACCAGCAGAGGGGACCGGAGCTCCTACGAGCAGTACTTC. The entire variable domain, with the rest obtained from reference TRBV15 and TRBJ2-7, is as follows: DAMVIQNPRYQVTQFGKPVTLSCSQTLNHNVMYWYQQKSSQAPKLLFHYYDKDFNNEADTPDNFQSRRPNTSFCFLDIRSPGLGDTAMYLCATSRGDRSSYEQYFGPGTRLTVT.

The chain has TRBV28 and TRBJ1-6; D call uncertain. Germline lookup yields CDR1 MDHEN and CDR2 SYDVKM. V was trimmed by 7 bases and J by 14 bases, leaving 18 bases between them. This CDR3 has 13 residues. The CDR3 here is CASTAGHSKTLHF. The CDR3 nucleotides read TGTGCCAGCACCGCGGGCCACTCGAAGACCCTCCACTTT.

Points on this clonotype: This may arise from a read error, as a much more abundant clone is one base away. The chain recombines TRBV20-1 with TRBJ2-1; tentative D call: TRBD1 (6 bases). The CDR3 totals 15 residues. The germline V gene encodes CDR1 DFQATT and CDR2 SNEGSKA (reference sequence). This chain's CDR3 is CSAPEMRGSYSEQFF. The CDR3 DNA reads as TGCAGTGCTCCAGAGATGAGGGGGTCCTACAGTGAGCAGTTCTTC.

This clonotype was recorded many times. V is TRBV19 and J is TRBJ1-5; weak D call: TRBD1 (6 bases). The ends were cut back, 2 bases at V and 6 bases at J, with 11 bases in the middle. Germline CDR1 reads LNHDA; CDR2 reads SQIVND (reference sequence). The CDR3 is 14 amino acids. The CDR3 DNA sequence: TGTGCCAGTAGTATATCGACAGGCCCTCAGCCCCAGCATTTT. Translated: CASSISTGPQPQHF.

The genes are TRBV2 and TRBJ1-2; 7 bases line up with TRBD1. CDR3 size: 13 residues. V lost 6 bases and J lost 8; bases outside the gene matches: 9. In germline, CDR1 is SNHLY, CDR2 FYNNEI. CDR3 in DNA: TGTGCCAGCAGCGTCAGGGGGGTTGAGGGCTACACCTTC. Amino acids: CASSVRGVEGYTF.

This clonotype was seen only a few times. The chain links TRBV7-6 to TRBJ2-1, with a weak D call TRBD2 (6 bases). Trimming removed 1 base from V and 7 bases from J, with 17 bases in between. Germline assignment: CDR1 SGHVS and CDR2 FNYEAQ. The CDR3 has 16 amino acids. The CDR3 is CASSLVWSEGANEQFF. The DNA of the CDR3 is TGTGCCAGCAGCTTAGTTTGGTCGGAGGGCGCGAATGAGCAGTTCTTC.

This clonotype occurred a few times. This chain links TRBV27 with TRBJ1-6; D remains ambiguous. V was trimmed by 2 bases and J by 0 bases, leaving 14 bases between them. Germline CDR1 is MNHEY and CDR2 is SMNVEV (reference sequence). The CDR3 is 18 residues long. The chain's CDR3 is CASSLGPSAGSYNSPLHF. The CDR3 DNA follows: TGTGCCAGCAGTTTAGGTCCGTCCGCGGGCTCCTATAATTCACCCCTCCACTTT.

The chain's CDR3 is CSARQGEEKLFF. Written as DNA, the CDR3 is TGCAGTGCTAGACAGGGAGAAGAAAAACTGTTTTTT. The genes are TRBV20-1 and TRBJ1-4, with a possible D match to TRBD1 (5 bases). Between the trimmed V and J ends, which lost 2 bases and 8 bases, there was a span of 9 bases. CDR3 length: 12 residues. Per germline, CDR1 DFQATT and CDR2 SNEGSKA (reference sequence).

The count of this clonotype is one. The junction departs from the called germline gene at one end, perhaps through a read error. V and J are TRBV6-5 and TRBJ2-2; either TRBD1 or TRBD2 may fit D (5 bases each). In germline, CDR1 is MNHEY, CDR2 SVGAGI. The CDR3 covers 16 residues. The DNA for the CDR3 is TGTGCCAGCACCTCATACAGTCCAGGGTTCACCGGGGAGCGGTTTTTT. Amino acid sequence: CASTSYSPGFTGERFF.

This clonotype was counted between two and nine times. This rearrangement joins TRBV5-5 to TRBJ1-5, with D hard to call. There are 15 residues in the CDR3. The V end was cut by 4 bases, the J end by 7 bases, with 18 bases between. The germline V gene has CDR1 SGHKS and CDR2 YYEKEE (reference sequence). CDR3 amino acids: CASSREVALGQPQHF. The CDR3 bases are TGTGCCAGCAGCCGGGAGGTGGCTCTGGGGCAGCCCCAGCATTTT.

This clonotype has only a few counts. The chain combines TRBV20-1 with TRBJ2-1; 7 bases line up with TRBD1. This CDR3 region has 12 residues. V dropped 6 bases and J dropped 7; count of bases not matched to a gene: 6. Germline assignment: CDR1 DFQATT and CDR2 SNEGSKA (reference sequence). The CDR3 region has the DNA TGCAGTGCCCCGGGACAGTTAAATGAGCAGTTCTTC. Residues: CSAPGQLNEQFF.

In its sample, this clonotype was seen many times. A much larger clone is a single base away; this may be a read error. The V and J genes are TRBV12-3 or TRBV12-4 and TRBJ2-3; unclear D gene. With 2 bases removed from V and 3 bases from J, the gap between germline ends came to 3 bases. The CDR3 extends over 12 amino acids. CDR3 sequence (DNA): TGTGCCAGCAGTTTAATGACAGATACGCAGTATTTT. Translating it yields CASSLMTDTQYF.

The chain employs TRBV6-5 and TRBJ2-5; D is uncertain. Between the trimmed V and J ends, which lost 0 bases and 7 bases, there was a span of 9 bases. Germline CDR1 and CDR2: MNHEY and SVGAGI. The CDR3 runs 13 residues. The CDR3 region is CASSYSKFGTQYF. For the CDR3, the DNA is TGTGCCAGCAGTTACTCGAAGTTCGGGACCCAGTACTTC.

There are a few counts of this clonotype. The chain links TRBV29-1 to TRBJ1-5; possible D gene TRBD1, 6 bases. The CDR3 is made up of 13 amino acids. Trimming removed 8 bases at V and 7 bases at J, with 18 bases between. The germline CDR1 and CDR2 sequences are SQVTM and ANQGSEA. DNA for the CDR3: TGCAGCTTCGCAGGGGTGGTTGAACAGCCCCAGCATTTT. This translates into CSFAGVVEQPQHF.

The rearrangement links TRBV3-1 to TRBJ2-1; TRBD1 is a possible D gene (7 bases). CDR1 LGHDT and CDR2 YNNKEL come from the germline V gene (reference sequence). CDR3 size: 17 residues. Trimming took off 3 bases at V and 5 bases at J, with 20 bases between the two ends. The CDR3 sequence is CASSHLYRGGGDNEQFF. The CDR3 nucleotides are TGTGCCAGCAGCCACCTTTACAGGGGAGGAGGGGACAATGAGCAGTTCTTC.

The rearrangement uses TRBV2 and TRBJ1-2, with D uncertain. CDR3 length: 11 residues. The germline V gene has CDR1 SNHLY and CDR2 FYNNEI. With 7 bases removed from V and 8 bases from J, the gap between germline ends came to 11 bases. CDR3 nucleotide sequence: TGTGCCAGCAAACGGGAGTACGGCTACACCTTC. It specifies CASKREYGYTF.

The chain couples TRBV20-1 to TRBJ2-1; possible D gene TRBD1, 6 bases. Germline V gives CDR1 DFQATT, CDR2 SNEGSKA (reference sequence). The CDR3 covers 11 residues. The ends were cut back, 5 bases at V and 8 bases at J, with 10 bases in the middle. The CDR3 bases are TGCAGTGCTTCCCGACAGGATGAGCAGTTCTTC. Translation: CSASRQDEQFF.

This clonotype was seen repeatedly, ten times or more. The V gene is TRBV5-1, the J gene TRBJ2-7; the match to TRBD1 covers 9 bases. CDR3 length: 13 amino acids. Looked up from germline, CDR1 is SGHRS and CDR2 is YFSETQ. Trimming cost V 7 bases and J 0 bases; bases outside gene matches: 2. The CDR3 here is CASWDRVSYEQYF. The CDR3 region has the DNA TGCGCCAGCTGGGACAGGGTCTCCTACGAGCAGTACTTC.